The entry below gives a single T cell receptor beta chain sequence along with its context. Its target is not known. Germline assignment: CDR1 LGHNT and CDR2 FRNRAP. V lost 5 bases, J lost 14 bases, and 10 bases stayed unmatched. The CDR3 runs 13 residues. This sample was included in a study of OX40 agonist ivuxolimab in advanced cancers. General study findings and limits: Expanded clones were, on average, more numerous in CD8+ T cells than in CD4+.

Produced via immunoSEQ multiplex PCR; TCRdb's table is partial and in-frame only. This table has over 100,000 clones, about nine tenths appearing once. The source material was CD4+ or CD8+ T cells sorted from blood, sampled in a trial of the OX40 agonist ivuxolimab. The clonotype originates from an adult with an advanced solid tumor such as melanoma, head and neck, liver or kidney cancer. J is TRBJ2-1 and V is TRBV12-5; 9 bases are shared with TRBD2. The CDR3 sequence is CASGQTTSGWEFF. Written as DNA, the CDR3 is TGTGCTAGTGGTCAAACTACTAGCGGGTGGGAGTTCTTC. The complete variable domain, with remaining parts taken from reference TRBV12-5 and TRBJ2-1, reads DARVTQTPRHKVTEMGQEVTMRCQPILGHNTVFWYRQTMMQGLELLAYFRNRAPLDDSGMPKDRFSAEMPDATLATLKIQPSEPRDSAVYFCASGQTTSGWEFFGPGTRLTVL.